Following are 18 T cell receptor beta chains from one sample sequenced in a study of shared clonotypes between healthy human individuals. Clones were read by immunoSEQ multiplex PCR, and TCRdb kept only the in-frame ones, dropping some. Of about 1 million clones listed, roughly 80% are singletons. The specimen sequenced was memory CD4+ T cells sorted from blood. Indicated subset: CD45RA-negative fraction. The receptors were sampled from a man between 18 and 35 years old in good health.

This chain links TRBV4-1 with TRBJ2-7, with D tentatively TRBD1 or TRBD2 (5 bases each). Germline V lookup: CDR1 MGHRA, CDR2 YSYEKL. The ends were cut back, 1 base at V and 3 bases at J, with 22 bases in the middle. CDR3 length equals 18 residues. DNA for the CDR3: TGCGCCAGCAGCCAAGGTCGGAGCGGTGGGACCTTGTACTACGAGCAGTACTTC. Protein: CASSQGRSGGTLYYEQYF.

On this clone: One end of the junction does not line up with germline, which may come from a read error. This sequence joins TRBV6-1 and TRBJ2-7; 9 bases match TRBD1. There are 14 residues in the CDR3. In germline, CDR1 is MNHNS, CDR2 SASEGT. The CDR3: CASSEWGQGYEEYF. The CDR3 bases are TGTGCCAGCAGTGAATGGGGACAGGGTTACGAGGAGTACTTC.

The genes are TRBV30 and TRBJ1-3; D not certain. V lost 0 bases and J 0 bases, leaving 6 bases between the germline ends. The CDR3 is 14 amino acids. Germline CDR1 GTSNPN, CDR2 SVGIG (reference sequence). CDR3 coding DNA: TGTGCCTGGAGTGTACGGCGCTCTGGAAACACCATATATTTT. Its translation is CAWSVRRSGNTIYF.

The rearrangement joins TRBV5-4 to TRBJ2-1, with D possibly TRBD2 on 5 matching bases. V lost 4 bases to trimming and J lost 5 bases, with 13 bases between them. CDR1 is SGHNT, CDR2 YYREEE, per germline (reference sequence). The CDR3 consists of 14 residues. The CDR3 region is CASSLQLGNNEQFF. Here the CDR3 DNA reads TGTGCCAGCAGCCTCCAACTAGGGAACAATGAGCAGTTCTTC.

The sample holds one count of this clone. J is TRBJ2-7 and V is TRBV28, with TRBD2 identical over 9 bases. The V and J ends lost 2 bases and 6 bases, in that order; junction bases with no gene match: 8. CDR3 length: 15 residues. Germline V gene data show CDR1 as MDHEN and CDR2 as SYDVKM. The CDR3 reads CASSLKGGGAAEQYF. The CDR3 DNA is TGTGCCAGCAGTTTAAAAGGCGGGGGGGCCGCCGAGCAGTACTTC.

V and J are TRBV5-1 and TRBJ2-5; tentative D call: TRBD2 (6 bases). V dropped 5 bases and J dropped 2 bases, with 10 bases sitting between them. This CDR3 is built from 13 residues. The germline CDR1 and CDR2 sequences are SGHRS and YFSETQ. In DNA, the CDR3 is TGCGCCAGCAGGGTCGGGGGACAAGAGACCCAGTACTTC. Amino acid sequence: CASRVGGQETQYF.

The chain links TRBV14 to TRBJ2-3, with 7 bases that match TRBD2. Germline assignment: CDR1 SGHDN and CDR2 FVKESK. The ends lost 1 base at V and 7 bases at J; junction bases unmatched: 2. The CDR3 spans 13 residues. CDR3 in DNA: TGTGCCAGCAGCCAAGGGGGAGGGTATACGCAGTATTTT. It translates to CASSQGGGYTQYF.

The CDR3 DNA follows: TGCGCCAGCAGTGAGTCGAAGCCAGGGAAAATGTACGAGCAGTACTTC. It yields the protein CASSESKPGKMYEQYF. The chain recombines TRBV10-2 with TRBJ2-7; tentative D call: TRBD1 (5 bases). This CDR3 has 16 amino acids. V shed 0 bases and J shed 4 bases, with 16 bases lying between them. Germline lookup yields CDR1 WSHSY and CDR2 SAAADI.

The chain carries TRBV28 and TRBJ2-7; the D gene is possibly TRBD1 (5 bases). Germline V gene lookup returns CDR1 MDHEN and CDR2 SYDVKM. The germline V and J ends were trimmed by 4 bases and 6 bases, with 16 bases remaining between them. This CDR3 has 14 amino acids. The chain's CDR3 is CASSSAAAGIEQYF. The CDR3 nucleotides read TGTGCCAGCAGTTCGGCCGCCGCAGGGATCGAGCAGTACTTC.

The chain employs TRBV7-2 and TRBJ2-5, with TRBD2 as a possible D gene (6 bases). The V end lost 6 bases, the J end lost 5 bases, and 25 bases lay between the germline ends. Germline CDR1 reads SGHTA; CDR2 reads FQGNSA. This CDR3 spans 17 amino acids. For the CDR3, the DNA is TGTGCCAGCAGTTCGGAGGGGCGGGCTTTAAACAAGGAGACCCAGTACTTC. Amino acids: CASSSEGRALNKETQYF.

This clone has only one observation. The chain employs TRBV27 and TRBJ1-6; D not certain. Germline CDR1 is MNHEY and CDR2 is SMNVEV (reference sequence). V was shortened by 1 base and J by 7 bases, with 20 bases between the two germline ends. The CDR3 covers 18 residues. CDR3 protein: CASSLYPPNRTPNSPLHF. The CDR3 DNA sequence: TGTGCCAGCAGTTTATATCCTCCTAATAGGACCCCCAATTCACCCCTCCACTTT.

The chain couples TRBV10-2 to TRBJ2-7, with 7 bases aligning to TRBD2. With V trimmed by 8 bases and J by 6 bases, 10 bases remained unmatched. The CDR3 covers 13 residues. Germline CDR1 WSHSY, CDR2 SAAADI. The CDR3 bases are TGCGCCAGCGGCGGACTAGAATTCTTCGAGCAGTACTTC. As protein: CASGGLEFFEQYF.

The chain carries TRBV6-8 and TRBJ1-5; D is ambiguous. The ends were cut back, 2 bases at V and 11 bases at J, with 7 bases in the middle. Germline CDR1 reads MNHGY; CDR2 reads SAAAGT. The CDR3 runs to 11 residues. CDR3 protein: CASSYAGAQHF. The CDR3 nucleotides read TGTGCCAGCAGTTACGCTGGGGCCCAGCATTTT.

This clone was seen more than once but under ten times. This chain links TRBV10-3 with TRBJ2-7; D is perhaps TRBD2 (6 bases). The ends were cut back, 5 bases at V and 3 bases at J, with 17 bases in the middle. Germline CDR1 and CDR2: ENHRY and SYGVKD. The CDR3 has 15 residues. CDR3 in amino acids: CAISTTRAQGYEQYF. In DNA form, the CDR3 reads TGTGCCATCAGTACGACTAGGGCTCAGGGCTACGAGCAGTACTTC.

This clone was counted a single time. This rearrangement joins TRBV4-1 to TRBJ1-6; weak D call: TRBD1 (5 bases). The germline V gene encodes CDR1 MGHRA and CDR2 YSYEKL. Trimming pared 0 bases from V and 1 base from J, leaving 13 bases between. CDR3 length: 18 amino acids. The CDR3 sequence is CASSQDSRGTSYNSPLHF. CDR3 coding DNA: TGCGCCAGCAGCCAAGACTCCCGGGGGACTTCCTATAATTCACCCCTCCACTTT.

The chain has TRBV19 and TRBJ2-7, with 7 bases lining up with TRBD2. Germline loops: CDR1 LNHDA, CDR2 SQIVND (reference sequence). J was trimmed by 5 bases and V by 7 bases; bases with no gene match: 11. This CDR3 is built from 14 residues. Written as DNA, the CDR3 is TGTGCCAGTACCCTACGGGGAGGGTCGGACGAGCAGTACTTC. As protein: CASTLRGGSDEQYF.

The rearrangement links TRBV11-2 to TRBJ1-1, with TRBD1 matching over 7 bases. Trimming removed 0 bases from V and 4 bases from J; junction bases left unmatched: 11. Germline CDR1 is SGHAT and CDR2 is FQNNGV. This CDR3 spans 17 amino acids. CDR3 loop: CASSLDLGGHRGTEAFF. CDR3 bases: TGTGCCAGCAGCTTAGATCTAGGGGGCCACCGGGGCACTGAAGCTTTCTTT.

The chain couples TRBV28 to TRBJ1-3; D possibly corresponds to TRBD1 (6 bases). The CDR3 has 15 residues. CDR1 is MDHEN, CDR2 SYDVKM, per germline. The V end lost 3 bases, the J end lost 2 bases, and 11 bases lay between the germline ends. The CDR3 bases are TGTGCCAGCAGTTTGGGGGGCGCGGCTGGAAACACCATATATTTT. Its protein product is CASSLGGAAGNTIYF.